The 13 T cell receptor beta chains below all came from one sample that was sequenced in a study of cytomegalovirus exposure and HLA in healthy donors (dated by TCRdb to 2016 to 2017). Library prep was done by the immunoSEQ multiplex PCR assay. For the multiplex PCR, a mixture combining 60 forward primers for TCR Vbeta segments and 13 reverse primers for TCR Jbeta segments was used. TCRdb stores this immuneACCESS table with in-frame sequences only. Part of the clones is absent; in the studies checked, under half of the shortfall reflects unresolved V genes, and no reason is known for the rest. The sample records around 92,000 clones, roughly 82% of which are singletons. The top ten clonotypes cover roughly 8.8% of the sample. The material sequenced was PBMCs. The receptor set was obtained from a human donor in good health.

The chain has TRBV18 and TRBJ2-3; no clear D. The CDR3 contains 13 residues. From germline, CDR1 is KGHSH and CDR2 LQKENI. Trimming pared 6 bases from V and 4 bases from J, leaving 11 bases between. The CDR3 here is CASSDPSPDTQYF. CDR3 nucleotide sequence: TGTGCCAGCTCCGATCCGAGTCCAGATACGCAGTATTTT.

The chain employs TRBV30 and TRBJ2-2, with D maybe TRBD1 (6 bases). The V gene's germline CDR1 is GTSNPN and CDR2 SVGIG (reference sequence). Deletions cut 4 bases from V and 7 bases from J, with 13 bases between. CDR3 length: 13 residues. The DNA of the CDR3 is TGTGCCTGGACGGGAATAGGGGGCGGGGAGCTGTTTTTT. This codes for CAWTGIGGGELFF.

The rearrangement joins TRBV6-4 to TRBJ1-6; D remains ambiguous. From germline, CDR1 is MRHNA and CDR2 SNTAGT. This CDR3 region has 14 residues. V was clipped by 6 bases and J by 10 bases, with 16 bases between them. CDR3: CASRTKEGESPLHF. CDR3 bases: TGTGCCAGCAGAACCAAAGAGGGCGAATCACCCCTCCACTTT.

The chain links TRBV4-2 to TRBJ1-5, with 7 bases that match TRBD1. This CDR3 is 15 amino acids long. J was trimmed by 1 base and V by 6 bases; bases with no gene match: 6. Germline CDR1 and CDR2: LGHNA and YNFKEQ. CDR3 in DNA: TGTGCCAGCAGACGTGACAGGGAAAGCAATCAGCCCCAGCATTTT. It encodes CASRRDRESNQPQHF.

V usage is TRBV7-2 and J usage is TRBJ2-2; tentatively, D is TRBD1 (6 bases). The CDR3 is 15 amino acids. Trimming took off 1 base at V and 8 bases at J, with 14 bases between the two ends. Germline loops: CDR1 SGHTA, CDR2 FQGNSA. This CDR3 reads CASSLDRAVTGELFF. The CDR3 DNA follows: TGTGCCAGCAGCTTAGACAGGGCCGTGACAGGGGAGCTGTTTTTT.

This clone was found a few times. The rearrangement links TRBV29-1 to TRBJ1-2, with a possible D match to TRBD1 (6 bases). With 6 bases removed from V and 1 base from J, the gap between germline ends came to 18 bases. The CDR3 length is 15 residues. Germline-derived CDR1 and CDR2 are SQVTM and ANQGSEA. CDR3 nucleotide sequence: TGCAGCGTCGCAACAGGGCCGCCGATTAACTATGGCTACACCTTC. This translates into CSVATGPPINYGYTF.

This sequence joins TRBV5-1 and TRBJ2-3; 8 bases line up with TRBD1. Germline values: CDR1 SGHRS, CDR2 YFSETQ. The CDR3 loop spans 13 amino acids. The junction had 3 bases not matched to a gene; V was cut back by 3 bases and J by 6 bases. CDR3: CASSSRTGDTQYF. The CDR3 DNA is TGCGCCAGCAGCTCCCGGACAGGGGATACGCAGTATTTT.

CDR3 in amino acids: CASSAWTGGGHEQYF. The CDR3, as DNA: TGTGCCAGCAGCGCGTGGACAGGGGGCGGTCACGAGCAGTACTTC. The V and J genes are TRBV9 and TRBJ2-7; the match to TRBD1 covers 11 bases. This CDR3 comprises 15 residues. CDR1 and CDR2 from the germline V gene are SGDLS and YYNGEE. V was pared by 3 bases and J by 5 bases, with 7 bases of the junction left unmatched.

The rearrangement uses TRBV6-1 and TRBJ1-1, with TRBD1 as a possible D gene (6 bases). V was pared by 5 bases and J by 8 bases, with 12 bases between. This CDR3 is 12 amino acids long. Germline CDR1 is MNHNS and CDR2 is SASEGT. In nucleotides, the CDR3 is TGTGCCAGCAGTAACAGGGCCCGAGAAGCTTTCTTT. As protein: CASSNRAREAFF.

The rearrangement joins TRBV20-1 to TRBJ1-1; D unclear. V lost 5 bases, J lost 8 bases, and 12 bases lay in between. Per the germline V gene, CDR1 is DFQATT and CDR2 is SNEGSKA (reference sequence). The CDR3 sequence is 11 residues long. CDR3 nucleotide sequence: TGCAGTGCTTCCCAGGCAGGCGAAGCTTTCTTT. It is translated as CSASQAGEAFF.

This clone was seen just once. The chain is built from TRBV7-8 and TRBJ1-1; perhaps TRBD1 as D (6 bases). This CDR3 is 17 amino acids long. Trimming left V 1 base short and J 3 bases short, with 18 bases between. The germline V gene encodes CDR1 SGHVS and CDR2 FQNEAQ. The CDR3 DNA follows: TGTGCCAGCAGCTTAGGTAGCCAGGGGAGATGGGACACTGAAGCTTTCTTT. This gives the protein CASSLGSQGRWDTEAFF.

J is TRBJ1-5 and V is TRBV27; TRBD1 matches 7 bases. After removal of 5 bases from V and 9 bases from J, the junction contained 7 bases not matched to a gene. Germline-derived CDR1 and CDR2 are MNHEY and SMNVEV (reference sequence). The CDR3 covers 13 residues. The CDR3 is CASSLGQLWPQHF. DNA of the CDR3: TGTGCCAGCAGTCTGGGACAGTTGTGGCCCCAGCATTTT.

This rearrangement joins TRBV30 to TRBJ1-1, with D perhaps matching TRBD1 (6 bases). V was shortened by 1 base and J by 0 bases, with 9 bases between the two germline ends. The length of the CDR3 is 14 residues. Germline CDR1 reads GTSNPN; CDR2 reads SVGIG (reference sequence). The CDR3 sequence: CAWSAGHLNTEAFF. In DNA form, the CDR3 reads TGTGCCTGGAGTGCGGGACACTTGAACACTGAAGCTTTCTTT.